A single sample gave rise to the 8 T cell receptor beta chains below, sequenced in a study of cytomegalovirus exposure and HLA in healthy donors. The PCR used 60 Vbeta and 13 Jbeta primers. The repertoire was sequenced with immunoSEQ multiplex PCR; TCRdb's copy has only in-frame clones and lacks some. Found here are about 69,000 clones, about 70% of them singletons; the top ten hold around 9.9%. Sequenced sample: PBMCs. The receptors were sampled from a woman aged 25 to 39 in good health and CMV-seronegative.

The chain couples TRBV5-1 to TRBJ2-3; the D gene is possibly TRBD2 (6 bases). The V end was cut by 4 bases, the J end by 3 bases, with 15 bases between. The germline V gene has CDR1 SGHRS and CDR2 YFSETQ. The length of the CDR3 is 15 residues. The chain's CDR3 is CASSLSVAETDTQYF. CDR3 bases: TGCGCCAGCAGCCTCAGTGTAGCGGAGACAGATACGCAGTATTTT.

This chain links TRBV30 with TRBJ2-1; no clear D. The germline V gene has CDR1 GTSNPN and CDR2 SVGIG (reference sequence). This CDR3 contains 15 residues. Trimming took 2 bases from V and 4 from J, leaving 15 bases between them. CDR3 nucleotide sequence: TGTGCCTGGAGTTTTTCTTTGGGCGATTACAATGAGCAGTTCTTC. This encodes CAWSFSLGDYNEQFF. The full variable domain, its missing parts supplied by reference TRBV30 and TRBJ2-1, is SQTIHQWPATLVQPVGSPLSLECTVEGTSNPNLYWYRQAAGRGLQLLFYSVGIGQISSEVPQNLSASRPQDRQFILSSKKLLLSDSGFYLCAWSFSLGDYNEQFFGPGTRLTVL.

This clone was counted between two and nine times. V gene TRBV25-1 combines with J gene TRBJ1-1, with D unresolved. Germline CDR1 reads MGHDK; CDR2 reads SYGVNS. This CDR3 region has 14 residues. The germline V and J ends were trimmed by 6 bases and 1 base, with 12 bases remaining between them. The CDR3 bases are TGTGCCAGCAGGAAGTCCACTCAGAACACTGAAGCTTTCTTT. This gives the protein CASRKSTQNTEAFF.

This clone showed up just once. The genes are TRBV7-3 and TRBJ2-3; TRBD2 is a possible D gene (5 bases). CDR1 and CDR2 (germline): SGHTA, FQGTGA. Trimming pared 1 base from V and 10 bases from J, leaving 12 bases between. CDR3 size: 13 residues. The DNA of the CDR3 is TGTGCCAGCAGCTTAATCGCGGAGGCTGCGCAGTATTTT. It encodes CASSLIAEAAQYF.

The chain combines TRBV7-2 with TRBJ2-3; 10 nucleotides line up with TRBD2. J lost 5 bases, V lost 3 bases, and 11 bases had no gene match. This CDR3 spans 17 amino acids. Germline CDR1 reads SGHTA; CDR2 reads FQGNSA. The CDR3 here is CASSFSRLAGDKDTQYF. The CDR3 DNA follows: TGTGCCAGCAGCTTTTCCCGGCTAGCGGGGGATAAAGATACGCAGTATTTT.

This chain joins TRBV6-5 and TRBJ2-7; a possible D gene is TRBD1 (5 bases). This CDR3 comprises 14 residues. V lost 2 bases and J lost 2, with 10 bases in between. Germline CDR1 MNHEY, CDR2 SVGAGI. CDR3 bases: TGTGCCAGCAGTTACCGAGCAGGGCCCTACGAGCAGTACTTC. This encodes CASSYRAGPYEQYF.

The chain is built from TRBV7-2 and TRBJ1-2; D call uncertain. V was shortened by 5 bases and J by 7 bases, with 14 bases between the two germline ends. Germline CDR1 is SGHTA and CDR2 is FQGNSA. This CDR3 is built from 13 residues. The CDR3 coding sequence is TGTGCCAGCAGCCATGACCAGGCGAGTGGCTACACCTTC. Translating it yields CASSHDQASGYTF.

The rearrangement joins TRBV14 to TRBJ2-7, with D maybe TRBD2 (7 bases). The germline V gene has CDR1 SGHDN and CDR2 FVKESK. The ends were cut back, 4 bases at V and 5 bases at J, with 12 bases in the middle. The CDR3 loop spans 13 amino acids. CDR3 sequence: CASSRRGADEQYF. The CDR3 DNA reads as TGTGCCAGCAGCCGCCGGGGGGCGGACGAGCAGTACTTC. Full variable domain (remainder filled in from reference TRBV14 and TRBJ2-7): EAGVTQFPSHSVIEKGQTVTLRCDPISGHDNLYWYRRVMGKEIKFLLHFVKESKQDESGMPNNRFLAERTGGTYSTLKVQPAELEDSGVYFCASSRRGADEQYFGPGTRLTVT.